The T cell receptor beta chain under discussion was sequenced for a study of T cell responses to AZD1222 COVID-19 vaccine. The data were produced by immunoSEQ multiplex PCR, yet TCRdb's version contains in-frame clones alone and is incomplete. The data contain 120,000 to 150,000 clones, roughly 88% of them singletons. With respect to this clone: Its matching antigen is unknown.

Points from the study as a whole: Clonal diversity was possibly underestimated, and the donors were mostly white British, with more females.

The input for sequencing was peripheral blood, taken 28 days after the second AZD1222 dose. This TCR derives from an adult who received the AZD1222 COVID-19 vaccine.

The CDR3 spells CASSRKSDRHNEKLFF. As DNA, the CDR3 is TGTGCCAGCAGCCGTAAGTCGGACAGACACAATGAAAAACTGTTTTTT. The chain employs TRBV27 and TRBJ1-4; tentative D call: TRBD1 (6 bases). Per germline, CDR1 MNHEY and CDR2 SMNVEV (reference sequence). The CDR3 covers 16 residues. With 6 bases removed from V and 5 bases from J, the gap between germline ends came to 19 bases.